One sample yielded the 2 T cell receptor beta chains listed below, sequenced in a study of tumor-infiltrating lymphocytes in primary liver carcinoma. For each extraction, RNA and DNA were obtained together from about 21-30 mg of unsorted bulk tissue. Making TCR beta cDNA involved around 540 ng total RNA and a constant-region primer. Generation of the TCR beta libraries relied on three nested multiplex PCR rounds using slightly modified ARM-PCR. Both of the initial two PCR rounds ran for 10 cycles and employed TRBV1-TRBV30 forward primers alongside a C-beta reverse primer. TCRdb itself ran the multiplex PCR reads through MiXCR, one entry per CDR3 protein. The sample yields approximately 30,000 distinct CDR3 sequences, over 60% seen once. Sequences were obtained from liver tumor tissue from sampling region 5. The subset was: tumor region T5, tumor centre. Source of these receptors: a middle-aged man with primary liver carcinoma and hepatitis B virus infection.

For this clonotype: A read error may produce the germline difference seen at one junction end. The rearrangement uses TRBV6-1 and TRBJ1-5; D call uncertain. Germline V gives CDR1 MNHNS, CDR2 SASEGT. This CDR3 has 13 amino acids. The CDR3 loop is CASSEALLQPQHF. The CDR3 region has the DNA TGTGCCAGCAGTGAAGCGCTTCTTCAGCCCCAACATTTT.

This clonotype was seen repeatedly, ten times or more. CDR3 sequence (DNA): TGTGCCAGCAGTCCACGGACTAGCGGGCTGTACAATGAGCAGTTCTTC. It translates to CASSPRTSGLYNEQFF. The V and J genes are TRBV28 and TRBJ2-1; 11 bases are shared with TRBD2. The germline V gene encodes CDR1 MDHEN and CDR2 SYDVKM. The CDR3 is 16 amino acids. The V gene end was trimmed by 5 bases and the J gene end by 4 bases; junction bases not matched to a gene: 7.